This entry lists 12 T cell receptor beta chains sequenced from one sample in a study of tumor-infiltrating lymphocytes in primary liver carcinoma. Investigators took RNA and DNA out together from 20-30 mg of unsorted bulk tissue. TCR beta cDNA was prepared out of roughly 450 ng total RNA by means of a constant-region primer. Three-round nested multiplex PCR performed with slightly modified ARM-PCR produced the TCR beta libraries. Each of the first two PCR rounds ran approximately 11 cycles with TRBV1-TRBV30 forward and C-beta reverse primers. From the multiplex PCR reads, TCRdb called clonotypes with MiXCR, one entry per CDR3 protein. The sample records 75,000 to 90,000 distinct CDR3 sequences, 60% to 75% being singletons. Material: liver tumor tissue from sampling region 1. As for subset: tumor region T1, superior pole. These receptors originate from a middle-aged man with primary liver carcinoma and hepatitis B virus infection.

V usage is TRBV4-1 and J usage is TRBJ1-5; weak D call: TRBD1 (5 bases). This CDR3 spans 15 amino acids. Looked up from germline, CDR1 is MGHRA and CDR2 is YSYEKL. DNA for the CDR3: TGCTACAGCAGCCAAGGTGGAGGGGCCAATCAGCCCCAGCATTTT. Its translation is CYSSQGGGANQPQHF.

About this clonotype itself: A read error may produce the germline difference seen at one junction end. The chain links TRBV4-2 to TRBJ2-1; 7 positions match TRBD2. CDR3 length: 15 amino acids. Germline V gene sequence: CDR1 LGHNA, CDR2 YNFKEQ. CDR3 loop: CVSSPRTGGDSEQFF. In nucleotides, the CDR3 is TGTGTCAGCAGCCCCCGGACGGGAGGAGACAGTGAGCAGTTCTTC.

As regards this clonotype: This CDR3 is missing its conserved last phenylalanine or tryptophan, likely due to a read error. The rearrangement joins TRBV12-3 or TRBV12-4 to TRBJ1-2; TRBD1 agrees at 7 bases. The CDR3 consists of 14 residues. The CDR3 loop reads CACSFVGGGYGYTY. CDR3 DNA: TGTGCCTGCAGTTTTGTAGGGGGCGGCTATGGCTACACCTAC.

A remark on this clonotype: Likely a read error: the CDR3 ends without its conserved phenylalanine or tryptophan. The limits of the CDR3 on the DNA are not certain, so only TCRdb's listed CDR3 is given. This chain joins TRBV6-1 and TRBJ2-7; the DNA was not used to check the table's D call, TRBD2. The CDR3 region is 14 residues in length, termini included. Per the germline V gene, CDR1 is MNHNS and CDR2 is SASEGT. The CDR3 reads CVTLPGLAAVEQYL.

The table lists this clonotype with a few counts. The junction departs from germline at one end; a sequencing error may be responsible. The chain employs TRBV11-2 and TRBJ2-1; no reliable D call. The CDR3 has 11 amino acids. Germline V CDR1 and CDR2: SGHAT, FQNNGV. The CDR3 sequence is CAGSFNNEQFF. The CDR3 nucleotides read TGTGCCGGCAGCTTCAATAATGAGCAGTTCTTC.

On this clonotype: The CDR3 end shows no conserved phenylalanine or tryptophan, and so a read error is likely. The chain uses TRBV30 and TRBJ1-2; unclear D gene. Germline CDR1 and CDR2: GTSNPN and SVGIG (reference sequence). The CDR3 is made up of 13 amino acids. Trimming cost V 2 bases and J 0 bases, with 7 bases left between them. For the CDR3, the DNA is TGTGCCTGGAGTCTTGGGTCTAACTATGGCTACACCTTG. It is translated as CAWSLGSNYGYTL.

For this clonotype: The conserved phenylalanine or tryptophan normally closing the CDR3 is absent here, so this likely arose from a read error. J is TRBJ2-7 and V is TRBV6-5; 8 bases line up with TRBD1. The CDR3 sequence is 14 residues long. Germline-derived CDR1 and CDR2 are MNHEY and SVGAGI. CDR3 sequence: CASGYSEQGGEQYL. In DNA, the CDR3 is TGTGCCAGCGGTTACTCTGAACAGGGGGGCGAGCAGTACTTA.

Turning to this clonotype: One junction end disagrees with the germline gene, perhaps due to a read error. The chain carries TRBV10-2 and TRBJ2-5; D unresolved. CDR3 length: 13 amino acids. The V gene's germline CDR1 is WSHSY and CDR2 SAAADI. The CDR3 is CASSEVRSETQYF. CDR3 in DNA: TGCGCCAGCAGTGAGGTAAGGTCGGAGACCCAGTATTTC.

Details on this clonotype: The junction does not match germline at one end; this may be a read error. The chain combines TRBV14 with TRBJ2-3, with TRBD2 matching over 8 bases. From germline, CDR1 is SGHDN and CDR2 FVKESK. The CDR3 spans 15 residues. Here the CDR3 DNA reads TGTGCCAGTAGCCAAGGGATTAGCGGGATAGATACGCAGTATTTT. Translated: CASSQGISGIDTQYF.

This clonotype was counted at least ten times. This chain uses TRBV11-2 with TRBJ2-3; D possibly corresponds to TRBD2 (5 bases). Trimming cost V 1 base and J 0 bases, with 11 bases left between them. CDR1 SGHAT and CDR2 FQNNGV come from the germline V gene. There are 16 residues in the CDR3. The CDR3: CASSLGVATSTDTQYF. The DNA for the CDR3 is TGTGCCAGCAGCTTAGGGGTAGCGACGAGCACAGATACGCAGTATTTT. The full variable domain, with the rest looked up from reference TRBV11-2 and TRBJ2-3, is EAGVAQSPRYKIIEKRQSVAFWCNPISGHATLYWYQQILGQGPKLLIQFQNNGVVDDSQLPKDRFSAERLKGVDSTLKIQPAKLEDSAVYLCASSLGVATSTDTQYFGPGTRLTVL.

To note about this clonotype: The germline gene is not matched at one end of the junction; a read error may be the cause. The rearrangement joins TRBV14 to TRBJ1-2; 7 nucleotides line up with TRBD1. Germline assignment: CDR1 SGHDN and CDR2 FVKESK. This CDR3 has 17 amino acids. DNA for the CDR3: TGTGCCAGCACCCAAGCAGGGGCCCTGGGACAGTTCTATGGCTACACCTTC. Its translation: CASTQAGALGQFYGYTF. Full variable domain (missing parts from reference TRBV14 and TRBJ1-2): EAGVTQFPSHSVIEKGQTVTLRCDPISGHDNLYWYRRVMGKEIKFLLHFVKESKQDESGMPNNRFLAERTGGTYSTLKVQPAELEDSGVYFCASTQAGALGQFYGYTFGSGTRLTVV.

This clonotype came up many times. V gene TRBV7-9 combines with J gene TRBJ2-3; D may be TRBD1 (5 bases). V was trimmed by 5 bases and J by 5 bases, leaving 11 bases between them. The CDR3 has 13 residues. From germline, CDR1 is SEHNR and CDR2 FQNEAQ (reference sequence). CDR3 residues: CASSTQQGDTQYF. Written as DNA, the CDR3 is TGTGCCAGCAGCACCCAGCAGGGAGATACGCAGTATTTT.